In this sample, the clone carrying this T cell receptor beta chain turned up a few times. Its antigen is currently unknown. The source of the sample is a study of long-term antiretroviral therapy in people with HIV. Study information: About a decade before 2015, the earliest samples were taken when ART was typically delayed. Study observations and caveats: The data indicate that diversity increased after ART but remained below transplant donor controls. Spans of CDR3 length were tighter for HIV repertoires than for controls.

The CDR3 consists of 14 residues. J was trimmed by 16 bases and V by 5 bases; bases with no gene match: 13. The germline gives CDR1 LNHDA, CDR2 SQIVND (reference sequence). Researchers ran immunoSEQ v3.0 at survey level. For each individual sample, sequencing targeted 40,000-50,000 T-cell genomes. Method: immunoSEQ multiplex PCR; TCRdb's copy keeps in-frame clones and lacks some. The table records about 24,000 clones, about 80% of them present only once. Sequencing used unsorted PBMCs, obtained 1.2 years after starting antiretroviral therapy. The receptor was isolated from a woman aged 40-49 years with HIV. V is TRBV19 and J is TRBJ1-5, with 11 bases lining up with TRBD1. The CDR3 protein is CASSAYPGQGAEHF. The CDR3 DNA reads as TGTGCCAGTAGTGCCTACCCTGGACAGGGGGCCGAACATTTT. The full variable domain, with the rest looked up from reference TRBV19 and TRBJ1-5, is DGGITQSPKYLFRKEGQNVTLSCEQNLNHDAMYWYRQDPGQGLRLIYYSQIVNDFQKGDIAEGYSVSREKKESFPLTVTSAQKNPTAFYLCASSAYPGQGAEHFGDGTRLSIL.